A single sample is the source of the 29 T cell receptor beta chains below, sequenced in a study of blood T cells in healthy people across ages. A second 7 to 11 cycle PCR used barcoded and J-beta primers. TCRdb reprocessed the 5' RACE reads with MiXCR, giving one entry per CDR3 protein. Counted here are 1 million to 1.2 million distinct CDR3 sequences, roughly two fifths occurring once; the ten biggest clones make up 13%. Sequenced material: blood. The receptors stem from a man in his late teens or twenties in good health.

J is TRBJ2-2 and V is TRBV6-2 or TRBV6-3; 8 nucleotides agree with TRBD1. This CDR3 comprises 14 residues. The germline gives CDR1 MNHEY, CDR2 SVGEGT. The ends lost 5 bases at V and 3 bases at J; junction bases unmatched: 2. The DNA of the CDR3 is TGTGCCAGCAGTCAGACAGGGGACACCGGGGAGCTGTTTTTT. Translating gives CASSQTGDTGELFF.

The rearrangement uses TRBV12-3 or TRBV12-4 and TRBJ2-7; TRBD1 might be the D (5 bases). The CDR3 spans 15 residues. V lost 5 bases to trimming and J lost 0 bases, with 14 bases between them. CDR3 protein: CASSPTGPSSYEQYF. The DNA for the CDR3 is TGTGCCAGCAGTCCCACAGGACCTAGCTCCTACGAGCAGTACTTC.

The chain uses TRBV7-9 and TRBJ1-1, with no clear D. The CDR3 consists of 15 residues. Germline CDR1 SEHNR, CDR2 FQNEAQ (reference sequence). V was trimmed by 3 bases and J by 4 bases, leaving 15 bases between them. CDR3 region: CASSFVASGPTEAFF. Here the CDR3 DNA reads TGTGCCAGCAGCTTCGTCGCATCCGGGCCCACTGAAGCTTTCTTT.

This clonotype was picked up many times. The V gene is TRBV2, the J gene TRBJ2-5; 7 bases map to TRBD2. The V and J ends lost 4 bases and 11 bases, in that order; junction bases with no gene match: 13. The germline gives CDR1 SNHLY, CDR2 FYNNEI. The CDR3 runs 14 residues. The chain's CDR3 is CASSGGGEVDEQYF. The CDR3 nucleotides are TGTGCCAGCAGTGGCGGGGGAGAGGTGGATGAGCAGTACTTC.

The sample holds a few counts of this clonotype. CDR3 in amino acids: CASSVETRTVDTQYF. The CDR3 coding sequence is TGTGCCAGCAGCGTAGAAACCCGGACCGTGGATACGCAGTATTTT. The rearrangement uses TRBV9 and TRBJ2-3; D is ambiguous. This CDR3 is 15 amino acids long. V lost 0 bases and J 6 bases, leaving 14 bases between the germline ends. Germline values: CDR1 SGDLS, CDR2 YYNGEE. The complete variable domain, with remaining parts taken from reference TRBV9 and TRBJ2-3, reads DSGVTQTPKHLITATGQRVTLRCSPRSGDLSVYWYQQSLDQGLQFLIQYYNGEERAKGNILERFSAQQFPDLHSELNLSSLELGDSALYFCASSVETRTVDTQYFGPGTRLTVL.

The chain employs TRBV20-1 and TRBJ1-2, with 8 bases identical to TRBD1. J gave up 8 bases and V 6 bases, and 5 bases lay outside the gene matches. The CDR3 is 11 residues long. In germline, CDR1 is DFQATT, CDR2 SNEGSKA (reference sequence). Here the CDR3 reads CSAKDRVGYTF. The CDR3 DNA is TGCAGTGCAAAGGACAGGGTGGGCTACACCTTC.

The V and J genes are TRBV6-2 or TRBV6-3 and TRBJ2-5; a possible D gene is TRBD1 (5 bases). The CDR3 contains 14 residues. Trimming cost V 7 bases and J 5 bases, with 17 bases left between them. Germline CDR1 and CDR2: MNHEY and SVGEGT. In DNA, the CDR3 is TGTGCCAGCACCCAGACAGAGATGGGGGAGACCCAGTACTTC. The encoded protein is CASTQTEMGETQYF.

As for this clonotype: A much larger clone lies one base from this, so it may be a read error. This chain uses TRBV5-1 with TRBJ2-3; 10 bases map to TRBD1. CDR3 length: 15 residues. Germline CDR1 and CDR2: SGHRS and YFSETQ. The CDR3 reads CASSFRQGATDTKYF. The CDR3 DNA reads TGCGCCAGCAGCTTTAGACAGGGGGCTACAGATACGAAGTATTTT.

The gene calls are TRBV29-1 and TRBJ1-1; 8 positions agree with TRBD1. CDR3 length: 15 residues. Trimming removed 0 bases from V and 8 bases from J; junction bases left unmatched: 11. The germline gives CDR1 SQVTM, CDR2 ANQGSEA. The CDR3 DNA is TGCAGCGTTGAAGATCGGCAGGGGGCGGTCAACGAAGCTTTCTTT. This codes for CSVEDRQGAVNEAFF.

This sequence joins TRBV15 and TRBJ1-1; D gene uncertain. The CDR3 extends over 12 amino acids. V lost 7 bases and J 2 bases, leaving 8 bases between the germline ends. From germline, CDR1 is LNHNV and CDR2 YYDKDF (reference sequence). The CDR3 protein is CATKLPNTEAFF. The CDR3 DNA follows: TGTGCCACCAAACTCCCTAACACTGAAGCTTTCTTT.

To note about this clonotype: One base away lies a much larger clone, so this may be a sequencing read error. The rearrangement uses TRBV3-1 and TRBJ2-7; TRBD1 agrees at 10 bases. Germline-derived CDR1 and CDR2 are LGHDT and YNNKEL (reference sequence). The length of the CDR3 is 16 residues. The CDR3 DNA is TGTGCCAGCAGCCCTCGACAGGGGGCTTCAACCTACAAGCAGTACTTC. This gives the protein CASSPRQGASTYKQYF.

The DNA for the CDR3 is TGTGCCAGCAGCTTAGTATCCTCAGGGGCCAACGTCCTGACTTTC. As protein: CASSLVSSGANVLTF. V gene TRBV7-2 combines with J gene TRBJ2-6; D remains unclear. The germline V gene encodes CDR1 SGHTA and CDR2 FQGNSA. The CDR3 runs to 15 residues. V shed 1 base and J shed 4 bases, with 8 bases lying between them.

About this clonotype itself: This may be a read error: a much more frequent sequence differs by one nucleotide. The chain links TRBV10-3 to TRBJ1-2, with D possibly matching TRBD1 (5 bases). The germline V and J ends were trimmed by 9 bases and 0 bases, with 11 bases remaining between them. The CDR3 has 13 amino acids. Looked up from germline, CDR1 is ENHRY and CDR2 is SYGVKD. The CDR3 sequence is CAIHRGANYGYTF. CDR3 coding DNA: TGTGCCATACACCGAGGGGCTAACTATGGCTACACCTTC.

The chain uses TRBV7-8 and TRBJ1-6, with unresolved D. The germline V gene has CDR1 SGHVS and CDR2 FQNEAQ. With 1 base removed from V and 6 bases from J, the gap between germline ends came to 16 bases. This CDR3 has 17 residues. CDR3 nucleotides: TGTGCCAGCAGCTTAGTTGAACTGGGGAATATTAATTCACCCCTCCACTTT. Protein: CASSLVELGNINSPLHF.

This clonotype occurred a few times. The gene calls are TRBV10-3 and TRBJ1-1; 10 bases match TRBD1. Germline values: CDR1 ENHRY, CDR2 SYGVKD. Trimming cost V 7 bases and J 5 bases; bases outside gene matches: 7. The CDR3 contains 14 residues. The CDR3 nucleotides are TGTGCCATCAAGCCCGGGACAGGGGTAACTGAAGCTTTCTTT. Translation: CAIKPGTGVTEAFF.

This clonotype was detected many times. The rearrangement uses TRBV4-2 and TRBJ1-1; D remains ambiguous. Germline assignment: CDR1 LGHNA and CDR2 YNFKEQ. Trimming stripped 0 bases from V and 0 bases from J, with 11 bases between. The CDR3 consists of 16 residues. In DNA form, the CDR3 reads TGTGCCAGCAGCCAAGATATCGGACGGATGAACACTGAAGCTTTCTTT. Its protein is CASSQDIGRMNTEAFF.

CDR3 nucleotides: TGTGCCAGCAGCGGGACAGGGGAGCATTCACCCCTCCACTTT. Protein product: CASSGTGEHSPLHF. This chain uses TRBV6-5 with TRBJ1-6, with TRBD1 identical over 10 bases. Germline V gene data show CDR1 as MNHEY and CDR2 as SVGAGI. The CDR3 spans 14 residues. Trimming took 6 bases from V and 8 from J; bases not matched to a gene: 4.

V is TRBV6-2 or TRBV6-3 and J is TRBJ1-2; TRBD1 is a possible D gene (6 bases). V was shortened by 6 bases and J by 7 bases, with 15 bases between the two germline ends. Germline V gives CDR1 MNHEY, CDR2 SVGEGT. This CDR3 region has 13 residues. CDR3 DNA sequence: TGTGCCAGCAGAACAGGGCTCCGGAGTGGCTACACCTTC. This encodes CASRTGLRSGYTF.

CDR3: CASQSSYNSPLHF. CDR3 DNA: TGTGCCAGCCAGAGCTCCTATAATTCACCCCTCCACTTT. The chain employs TRBV28 and TRBJ1-6; D gene unclear. CDR3 length: 13 amino acids. CDR1 MDHEN and CDR2 SYDVKM come from the germline V gene. Trimming shortened V by 8 bases and J by 0 bases, and 5 bases separated the two germline ends. The whole variable domain, filled in from reference TRBV28 and TRBJ1-6, reads DVKVTQSSRYLVKRTGEKVFLECVQDMDHENMFWYRQDPGLGLRLIYFSYDVKMKEKGDIPEGYSVSREKKERFSLILESASTNQTSMYLCASQSSYNSPLHFGNGTRLTVT.

Only one count was recorded for this clonotype. Its ends do not fully match the called genes, so a read error is possible. The chain couples TRBV12-3 or TRBV12-4 to TRBJ2-2; TRBD1 or TRBD2 may be the D gene (5 bases each). The CDR3 contains 12 residues. The CDR3 is CASSLELGELLF. CDR3 coding DNA: TGTGCCAGTAGTTTGGAGTTAGGGGAGCTGTTATTT.

The V call is TRBV20-1, the J call TRBJ2-5; 12 bases match TRBD1. V was clipped by 6 bases and J by 5 bases; unmatched bases: 10. CDR1 DFQATT and CDR2 SNEGSKA come from the germline V gene (reference sequence). The CDR3 runs 15 residues. DNA for the CDR3: TGCAGTGCGTATACCGGGACAGGGGGCTTGGAGACCCAGTACTTC. It is translated as CSAYTGTGGLETQYF.

This clonotype has just a few counts. The J gene is TRBJ2-7, the V gene TRBV5-4; 7 nucleotides agree with TRBD1. Germline V CDR1 and CDR2: SGHNT, YYREEE (reference sequence). CDR3 size: 15 residues. V lost 4 bases and J lost 0; bases outside the gene matches: 7. The CDR3 DNA is TGTGCCAGCAGCCCGGACAGGCGGAGCTCCTACGAGCAGTACTTC. Translating gives CASSPDRRSSYEQYF.

The gene calls are TRBV7-2 and TRBJ2-7, with D possibly TRBD1 on 6 matching bases. V was trimmed by 5 bases and J by 0 bases, leaving 14 bases between them. The CDR3 extends over 15 amino acids. In germline, CDR1 is SGHTA, CDR2 FQGNSA. CDR3 in DNA: TGTGCCAGCAGCCTACAGGGAGAAAGCTCCTACGAGCAGTACTTC. Amino acid sequence: CASSLQGESSYEQYF.

V is TRBV3-1 and J is TRBJ1-2; no firm D call. V lost 6 bases and J 2 bases, leaving 16 bases between the germline ends. The CDR3 is made up of 15 amino acids. CDR1 is LGHDT and CDR2 is YNNKEL in the germline V gene (reference sequence). The CDR3, as DNA: TGTGCCAGCAGGGGTACCGGTGAAGGGAACTATGGCTACACCTTC. Residues: CASRGTGEGNYGYTF.

This clonotype came up a few times. The CDR3 sequence is CASSRPRTGPYGYTF. The CDR3 DNA reads TGTGCCAGCAGCCGTCCAAGGACAGGGCCCTATGGCTACACCTTC. The chain couples TRBV7-8 to TRBJ1-2; 8 positions match TRBD1. Germline loops: CDR1 SGHVS, CDR2 FQNEAQ. CDR3 length: 15 amino acids. V shed 5 bases and J 4 bases; nucleotides not matched to a gene: 9.

This clonotype was counted once. This chain connects TRBV25-1 to TRBJ1-5; D is uncertain. From germline, CDR1 is MGHDK and CDR2 SYGVNS. The CDR3 is 14 residues long. With 7 bases removed from V and 5 bases from J, the gap between germline ends came to 15 bases. CDR3 region: CASMQWGWDQPQHF. CDR3 nucleotides: TGTGCCAGCATGCAGTGGGGATGGGATCAGCCCCAGCATTTT.

The chain combines TRBV7-2 with TRBJ1-2, with D unresolved. Trimming shortened V by 0 bases and J by 7 bases, and 9 bases separated the two germline ends. This CDR3 contains 13 residues. Per germline, CDR1 SGHTA and CDR2 FQGNSA. The CDR3 nucleotides read TGTGCCAGCAGCTTAGCGGGAGCATCTGGCTACACCTTC. It yields the protein CASSLAGASGYTF.

There are a few counts of this clonotype. V and J are TRBV3-1 and TRBJ2-1; D tentatively reads TRBD1 or TRBD2 (5 bases each). CDR3 size: 16 residues. Germline CDR1 LGHDT, CDR2 YNNKEL (reference sequence). V lost 1 base and J 4 bases, leaving 14 bases between the germline ends. The CDR3 sequence is CASSQGSRDPYNEQFF. Written as DNA, the CDR3 is TGTGCCAGCAGCCAAGGCTCCCGGGACCCTTACAATGAGCAGTTCTTC.

The chain recombines TRBV10-3 with TRBJ2-1; 12 bases fit TRBD2. This CDR3 contains 17 residues. V lost 0 bases to trimming and J lost 5 bases; unmatched junction nucleotides: 5. Germline V CDR1 and CDR2: ENHRY, SYGVKD. The CDR3 region is CAISESNLAGGHNEQFF. Written as DNA, the CDR3 is TGTGCCATCAGTGAGTCGAACCTAGCGGGGGGGCACAATGAGCAGTTCTTC.